This T cell receptor (beta chain) derives from a study of blood T cell repertoires in COVID-19. Looking at the study overall: Sites in the United States, Italy and Spain provided acute and convalescent COVID-19 samples. PBMCs, B-cell-depleted T cells, or T cells provided the cDNA or gDNA that made up the material.

Authors' data handling: Quantification of nucleated cells was approximated via reference gene primer amplification. TCRdb's table, derived via immunoSEQ multiplex PCR, lists solely in-frame clones and lacks some. V and J calls and clone size are as listed in that table; D and trimming were resolved from the DNA. The sample yields under 450,000 clones, about 89% seen once. CDR1 DFQATT and CDR2 SNEGSKA come from the germline V gene (reference sequence). This CDR3 has 13 residues. Trimming pared 3 bases from V and 2 bases from J, leaving 10 bases between. Seattle cases were enrolled at active infection and followed longitudinally.

Sequencing was done on a sample of peripheral blood. The clonotype comes from a woman in her thirties or forties with COVID-19, enrolled during active disease. This sequence joins TRBV20-1 and TRBJ1-2; D possibly corresponds to TRBD1 (6 bases). CDR3 in amino acids: CSASSRGNYGYTF. In DNA, the CDR3 is TGCAGTGCTAGTAGCAGGGGAAACTATGGCTACACCTTC.